A selection of T cell receptor beta chains follows, all from one sample in a study of T cell changes during pregnancy in multiple sclerosis. TCRdb's copy holds only in-frame clones and misses some; the assay was immunoSEQ multiplex PCR. The sample lists approximately 40,000 clones; about 91% were seen once. Specimen: CD8+ T cells from peripheral blood mononuclear cells, collected after pregnancy. Receptor source: a female donor with multiple sclerosis, enrolled in a pregnancy study. The conserved cysteine and the conserved F or W are not part of the CDR3 here.

>TRBJ2-1|TRBV19
ASSPPTTSGLDEQF
>TRBJ1-5|TRBV6-1
AREGGQDFQPQH
>TRBJ2-1|TRBV6-5
ASKMGLAGANEQF
>TRBJ2-7|TRBV11-2
ASSLSGAAYEQY
>TRBJ1-2|TRBV5-1
ASSPRTVDGYT
>TRBJ2-3|TRBV5-1
ASSWTGGTDTQY
>TRBJ1-4|TRBV5-6
ASSTAGTGASNEKLF
>TRBJ2-1|TRBV7-2
ASSLGLAVNEQF
>TRBJ2-2|TRBV2
ASSGSGTTPNTGELF
>TRBJ1-1|TRBV19
ASSPQWALMNTEAF
>TRBJ2-3|TRBV11-2
ASSSREDRDTQY
>TRBJ2-7|TRBV9
ASSVGNSPYEQY
>TRBJ1-2|TRBV5-4
ASSDTANYGYT
>TRBJ1-3|TRBV28
ASSWDRAQTGNTIY
>TRBJ1-1|TRBV6-4
ASRLGREAF
>TRBJ2-1|TRBV11-3
ASSLNLYNEQF
>TRBJ1-1|TRBV27
ASSLGGNTEAF
>TRBJ1-5|TRBV15
ATDLTGKYNQPQH
>TRBJ2-7|TRBV5-8
ASSWGGTGLYEQY
>TRBJ1-1|TRBV9
ASTGGGMNTEAF
>TRBJ2-7|TRBV4-1
ASSQDLQGTYEQY
>TRBJ2-7|TRBV11-2
ASSPETGAMYEQY
>TRBJ2-5|TRBV7-3
ASSLSGGPQETQY
>TRBJ1-6|TRBV6-6
ATGQGNSPLH